This T cell receptor beta chain was captured by sequencing in a study of blood T cell repertoires in COVID-19. Study-level background: Collection of acute and convalescent COVID-19 samples took place in the United States, Italy and Spain. Sources were T cells, B-cell-depleted T cells, or PBMCs; the material itself was cDNA or gDNA.

As handled by the study authors: Estimation of nucleated cell counts was performed using reference gene primer amplification. Repertoires were generated with immunoSEQ multiplex PCR, while TCRdb's copy carries only in-frame clones and drops some. V, J and clone size are taken as reported in that table, and D and trimming were inferred from the DNA itself. This sample has more than 15,000 clones; more than 85% occur once, and the top ten carry more than 6.5%. This clone appeared a single time. The source of this sequence is a woman aged 60-75 years with active COVID-19. Specimen: peripheral blood.

CDR3 amino acids: CASSILPEQGEAFF. The CDR3 coding sequence is TGTGCCAGCAGTATTCTCCCCGAACAGGGGGAAGCTTTCTTT. The chain employs TRBV6-5 and TRBJ1-1; 7 nucleotides match TRBD1. Germline V gives CDR1 MNHEY, CDR2 SVGAGI. The CDR3 extends over 14 amino acids. V dropped 5 bases and J dropped 8; count of bases not matched to a gene: 11.